This T cell receptor beta chain appears in the sequencing data of a study of T cell repertoires in aging, cancer and after chemotherapy. The template was genomic DNA from peripheral blood, not RNA. This clonotype was observed a handful of times. The germline CDR1 and CDR2 sequences are MNHEY and SMNVEV (reference sequence). This CDR3 is 13 amino acids long. The V and J ends lost 2 bases and 6 bases respectively, with 8 bases between them. Rearranged V-D-J TRB sequences were amplified with a mixed TRB-A/B primer pool. TCRdb analysed the multiplex PCR reads with MiXCR anew, one entry per CDR3 protein. The repertoire holds about 5,200 distinct CDR3 sequences, with around 29% as singletons.

J is TRBJ1-5 and V is TRBV27, with D maybe TRBD1 (6 bases). The sequence came from a human donor in good health. Sequenced material: blood. CDR3 DNA: TGTGCCAGCAGTTTAGAAGGGGGTCAGCCCCAGCATTTT. Translated, it gives CASSLEGGQPQHF.